These 30 T cell receptor beta chains share one sample of origin, sequenced in a study of T-cell reconstitution after alpha-beta-depleted transplantation in children. TCRbeta library preparation incorporated unique molecular identifiers. TCRdb re-called the PCR reads with MiXCR, one entry per CDR3 protein. Counted here are about 490,000 distinct CDR3 sequences, more than 9% occurring once; the ten biggest clones make up around 2%. Here the sequenced sample was PBMCs, taken before TCRalphabeta/CD19-depleted stem cell transplant. These receptors originate from a child under 10 years old with inherited bone marrow failure, due to receive a stem cell transplant.

This clonotype was seen repeatedly, ten times or more. The chain combines TRBV28 with TRBJ2-7; a possible D gene is TRBD2 (5 bases). With 3 bases removed from V and 0 bases from J, the gap between germline ends came to 15 bases. From germline, CDR1 is MDHEN and CDR2 SYDVKM. This CDR3 is built from 16 residues. The CDR3 is CASSFPGLWSSYEQYF. CDR3 DNA: TGTGCCAGCAGTTTCCCGGGGTTGTGGAGCTCCTACGAGCAGTACTTC.

This clonotype was detected ten times or more. The chain has TRBV4-3 and TRBJ2-5; a weak D match, TRBD2 (6 bases). Germline V CDR1 and CDR2: LGHNA, YSLEER. The CDR3 extends over 17 amino acids. Trimming left V 0 bases short and J 0 bases short, with 14 bases between. CDR3 nucleotides: TGCGCCAGCAGCCAAGATCTAGCGTCCGAGTACCAAGAGACCCAGTACTTC. Its protein is CASSQDLASEYQETQYF.

Details on this clonotype: A read error is possible here, since a much larger clone lies one base away. This chain connects TRBV24-1 to TRBJ2-5; 11 bases are a match to TRBD2. The CDR3 runs 15 residues. The V segment lost 7 bases and the J segment 8 bases; nucleotides outside the gene matches: 11. In germline, CDR1 is KGHDR, CDR2 SFDVKD. CDR3 nucleotides: TGTGCCACCAGCCAAGAAACTAGCGGGAGCGGCACCCAGTACTTC. This codes for CATSQETSGSGTQYF.

Many counts were recorded for this clonotype. The V call is TRBV12-3 or TRBV12-4, the J call TRBJ1-5, with D perhaps matching TRBD1 (6 bases). This CDR3 has 15 residues. V was cut by 5 bases and J by 2 bases, with 13 bases left in between. DNA of the CDR3: TGTGCCAGCAGTACACAGGGTGGGCGCAATCAGCCCCAGCATTTT. It translates to CASSTQGGRNQPQHF.

In its sample, this clonotype was seen many times. This chain links TRBV6-1 with TRBJ2-2; a possible D gene is TRBD2 (6 bases). Germline assignment: CDR1 MNHNS and CDR2 SASEGT. This CDR3 has 15 amino acids. Trimming took 7 bases from V and 8 from J, leaving 20 bases between them. CDR3 sequence reads: CASISGGFGLGELFF. The DNA for the CDR3 is TGTGCCAGCATCTCCGGGGGTTTTGGGTTGGGGGAGCTGTTTTTT.

This clonotype was recorded many times. The chain links TRBV28 to TRBJ1-5, with a tentative D call TRBD1 (5 bases). Germline loops: CDR1 MDHEN, CDR2 SYDVKM. CDR3 length equals 16 residues. Trimming stripped 5 bases from V and 16 bases from J, with 30 bases between. In nucleotides, the CDR3 is TGTGCCAGCAGTGAAACCCCGAGGGAACGCCTTCAAGGACAACATTTT. Residues: CASSETPRERLQGQHF.

This rearrangement joins TRBV5-1 to TRBJ2-1; D unresolved. Germline assignment: CDR1 SGHRS and CDR2 YFSETQ. Between the trimmed V and J ends, which lost 7 bases and 4 bases, there was a span of 15 bases. The CDR3 covers 14 residues. Here the CDR3 reads CASYFSPGYNEQFF. The CDR3, as DNA: TGCGCCAGCTACTTCTCACCTGGGTACAATGAGCAGTTCTTC.

This clonotype has more than one count but fewer than ten. V usage is TRBV7-8 and J usage is TRBJ2-1, with TRBD2 matching 13 bases. Germline lookup yields CDR1 SGHVS and CDR2 FQNEAQ. The CDR3 totals 18 residues. The junction had 16 bases not matched to a gene; V was cut back by 2 bases and J by 12 bases. The CDR3 DNA reads as TGTGCCAGCAGCTTAACCGGGACTAGCGGGATGGCCAAAAAGGGGCAGTTCTTC. It translates to CASSLTGTSGMAKKGQFF.

This clonotype was seen repeatedly, ten times or more. The chain recombines TRBV29-1 with TRBJ2-3; 8 nucleotides match TRBD2. The CDR3 covers 15 residues. J was trimmed by 2 bases and V by 4 bases; bases with no gene match: 8. Germline CDR1 reads SQVTM; CDR2 reads ANQGSEA. CDR3 sequence (DNA): TGCAGCGTTGTGAAGCTAGCGGGCGTCACAGATACGCAGTATTTT. It encodes CSVVKLAGVTDTQYF.

This clonotype was seen ten or more times. The J gene is TRBJ1-2, the V gene TRBV10-3; D perhaps matches TRBD1 (6 bases). V dropped 3 bases and J dropped 6 bases, with 11 bases sitting between them. The CDR3 contains 13 residues. The germline CDR1 and CDR2 sequences are ENHRY and SYGVKD. DNA for the CDR3: TGTGCCATCAGTGACCGGGGGCCGCATGGCTACACCTTC. Its protein product is CAISDRGPHGYTF.

This clonotype was observed many times. The rearrangement links TRBV4-3 to TRBJ2-1; D is uncertain. V was clipped by 0 bases and J by 5 bases, with 8 bases between them. The germline gives CDR1 LGHNA, CDR2 YSLEER. The CDR3 loop spans 14 amino acids. CDR3 residues: CASSQDLTNNEQFF. The CDR3 DNA reads TGCGCCAGCAGCCAAGATCTGACGAACAATGAGCAGTTCTTC.

This clonotype was counted many times. The chain uses TRBV7-9 and TRBJ1-2; D is ambiguous. Germline lookup yields CDR1 SEHNR and CDR2 FQNEAQ (reference sequence). CDR3 length equals 16 residues. V lost 1 base and J 0 bases, leaving 12 bases between the germline ends. CDR3 nucleotides: TGTGCCAGCAGCTTAGGCGACTTCATCGCTAACTATGGCTACACCTTC. As protein: CASSLGDFIANYGYTF.

Ten or more counts support this clonotype. J is TRBJ2-5 and V is TRBV29-1, with D perhaps TRBD1 (6 bases). V was trimmed by 7 bases and J by 2 bases, leaving 8 bases between them. The CDR3 has 11 amino acids. Per the germline V gene, CDR1 is SQVTM and CDR2 is ANQGSEA. The CDR3 region has the DNA TGCAGCGGGGGGCCTCAAGAGACCCAGTACTTC. It is translated as CSGGPQETQYF.

The V and J genes are TRBV29-1 and TRBJ2-3; possibly TRBD2 for D (6 bases). Germline values: CDR1 SQVTM, CDR2 ANQGSEA. The germline V and J ends were trimmed by 5 bases and 5 bases, with 17 bases remaining between them. The CDR3 loop spans 14 amino acids. The CDR3 loop reads CSVFERAGEDTQYF. CDR3 coding DNA: TGCAGCGTTTTTGAACGAGCGGGTGAAGATACGCAGTATTTT.

This clonotype was detected many times. The chain recombines TRBV20-1 with TRBJ2-4, with no clear D. The CDR3 extends over 15 amino acids. In germline, CDR1 is DFQATT, CDR2 SNEGSKA (reference sequence). The germline V and J ends were trimmed by 7 bases and 0 bases, with 16 bases remaining between them. The CDR3 loop is CSVRDPTTAKNIQYF. The CDR3 DNA sequence: TGCAGTGTCCGAGACCCTACTACAGCCAAAAACATTCAGTACTTC.

At least ten counts were recorded for this clonotype. The rearrangement uses TRBV12-3 or TRBV12-4 and TRBJ1-6; D is unresolved. CDR3 length: 12 residues. Trimming removed 5 bases from V and 10 bases from J, with 9 bases in between. This CDR3 reads CASSRGSSPLHF. The CDR3 DNA sequence: TGTGCCAGCAGTCGGGGTTCCTCACCCCTCCACTTT.

The J gene is TRBJ2-1, the V gene TRBV11-2; 8 bases are shared with TRBD2. Germline CDR1 and CDR2: SGHAT and FQNNGV. The J segment lost 10 bases and the V segment lost 5 bases, leaving 19 bases of the junction unmatched. This CDR3 has 17 residues. Written as DNA, the CDR3 is TGTGCCAGCAGCCTCCGGGGTGGACTAGCCCGGGGTAGGGAGCAGTTCTTC. It encodes CASSLRGGLARGREQFF.

The sample holds many counts of this clonotype. This sequence joins TRBV29-1 and TRBJ2-1, with 10 bases matching TRBD2. Germline lookup yields CDR1 SQVTM and CDR2 ANQGSEA. V was pared by 7 bases and J by 7 bases, with 10 bases of the junction left unmatched. The CDR3 has 14 residues. This CDR3 is CSGKTSGSGNEQFF. The CDR3 nucleotides are TGCAGCGGAAAGACTAGCGGGTCCGGGAATGAGCAGTTCTTC.

This sequence joins TRBV20-1 and TRBJ2-7; weak D call: TRBD2 (5 bases). The V end lost 0 bases, the J end lost 4 bases, and 13 bases lay between the germline ends. Germline V gene lookup returns CDR1 DFQATT and CDR2 SNEGSKA (reference sequence). The CDR3 totals 14 residues. DNA for the CDR3: TGCAGTGCTAGAGATCCCACGGGGATTTACGAGCAGTACTTC. Translation: CSARDPTGIYEQYF.

In this sample, this clonotype turned up many times. The V and J genes are TRBV4-2 and TRBJ2-7, with D possibly matching TRBD2 (5 bases). The V and J ends lost 4 bases and 6 bases respectively, with 22 bases between them. Per germline, CDR1 LGHNA and CDR2 YNFKEQ. The CDR3 length is 16 residues. The CDR3 nucleotides are TGTGCCAGCAGCCGCCAAGAGACGTCTAGCTTTGCCGAGCAGTACTTC. This sequence encodes CASSRQETSSFAEQYF.

This clonotype has at least ten counts. J is TRBJ1-5 and V is TRBV5-1; D may be TRBD1 (5 bases). Per germline, CDR1 SGHRS and CDR2 YFSETQ. Trimming pared 4 bases from V and 8 bases from J, leaving 13 bases between. The CDR3 runs to 13 residues. DNA of the CDR3: TGCGCCAGCAGCGGCTCCGGGGGGGAGCCCCAGCATTTT. This translates into CASSGSGGEPQHF.

This clonotype was counted ten times or more. The chain carries TRBV3-1 and TRBJ1-6; TRBD1 matches 9 bases. V lost 7 bases to trimming and J lost 10 bases; unmatched junction nucleotides: 8. The CDR3 contains 14 residues. The germline V gene has CDR1 LGHDT and CDR2 YNNKEL (reference sequence). The CDR3 nucleotides are TGTGCCAGCATCATCCGGGACAGGGTGTCACCCCTCCACTTT. Translation: CASIIRDRVSPLHF.

This clonotype was recorded at least ten times. This chain uses TRBV4-2 with TRBJ2-3; 8 bases line up with TRBD1. This CDR3 contains 16 residues. Germline V gene lookup returns CDR1 LGHNA and CDR2 YNFKEQ. The V segment lost 2 bases and the J segment 5 bases; nucleotides outside the gene matches: 9. CDR3 coding DNA: TGTGCCAGCAGCCAATCTCAGGGGGCTAGGGTAGATACGCAGTATTTT. This sequence encodes CASSQSQGARVDTQYF.

This clonotype was detected many times. The J gene is TRBJ2-5, the V gene TRBV6-2 or TRBV6-3, with D possibly matching TRBD2 (5 bases). Germline CDR1 reads MNHEY; CDR2 reads SVGEGT. V lost 2 bases and J 1 base, leaving 14 bases between the germline ends. The CDR3 totals 16 residues. As DNA, the CDR3 is TGTGCCAGCAGTTACGACGATTTCGGGATCCAAGAGACCCAGTACTTC. Translating it yields CASSYDDFGIQETQYF.

This clonotype was detected many times. The chain joins TRBV3-1 to TRBJ2-3; D possibly corresponds to TRBD2 (7 bases). Trimming pared 0 bases from V and 3 bases from J, leaving 13 bases between. This CDR3 has 16 residues. Germline-derived CDR1 and CDR2 are LGHDT and YNNKEL (reference sequence). Here the CDR3 reads CASSQDAGEGTDTQYF. CDR3 sequence (DNA): TGTGCCAGCAGCCAAGATGCAGGGGAGGGAACAGATACGCAGTATTTT.

There are many counts of this clonotype. J is TRBJ2-3 and V is TRBV15; D not resolved. The germline gives CDR1 LNHNV, CDR2 YYDKDF (reference sequence). The germline V and J ends were trimmed by 5 bases and 2 bases, with 8 bases remaining between them. CDR3 length: 13 amino acids. CDR3 nucleotide sequence: TGTGCCACCAGCGGTACGGTCACAGATACGCAGTATTTT. It yields the protein CATSGTVTDTQYF.

This clonotype came up many times. The chain carries TRBV16 and TRBJ1-5, with TRBD1 identical over 7 bases. This CDR3 has 13 amino acids. The germline V gene has CDR1 KGHSY and CDR2 FQNENV. Trimming took 7 bases from V and 6 from J; bases not matched to a gene: 6. The CDR3 protein is CASKRGQGQPQHF. CDR3 bases: TGTGCCAGCAAGAGGGGGCAGGGTCAGCCCCAGCATTTT.

This clonotype was counted between two and nine times. V is TRBV5-1 and J is TRBJ2-5; 8 bases are shared with TRBD2. V shed 3 bases, J shed 5 bases, and the junction held 6 bases outside the gene matches. CDR1 and CDR2 from the germline V gene are SGHRS and YFSETQ. The CDR3 has 14 residues. The CDR3 nucleotides are TGCGCCAGCAGCTCGGGGACTAGTTGGGAGACCCAGTACTTC. It is translated as CASSSGTSWETQYF.

This clonotype was seen repeatedly, ten times or more. CDR3: CASSQDRTSGSSSLDNEQFF. The CDR3 DNA sequence: TGTGCCAGCAGCCAAGATCGAACTAGCGGGAGCAGCTCCTTAGACAATGAGCAGTTCTTC. V and J are TRBV3-1 and TRBJ2-1, with TRBD2 matching 11 bases. With V trimmed by 0 bases and J by 5 bases, 15 bases remained unmatched. The CDR3 consists of 20 residues. Germline CDR1 is LGHDT and CDR2 is YNNKEL (reference sequence).

This clonotype came up many times. The chain combines TRBV15 with TRBJ2-5; 7 bases align to TRBD2. Germline-derived CDR1 and CDR2 are LNHNV and YYDKDF (reference sequence). The CDR3 is 16 residues long. Germline trimming cut 3 bases from V and 4 bases from J; bases unmatched to any gene: 11. The CDR3 DNA reads TGTGCCACCAGCAGCGCCGTGGGCGGGAGTTCAGAGACCCAGTACTTC. Translated, it gives CATSSAVGGSSETQYF.